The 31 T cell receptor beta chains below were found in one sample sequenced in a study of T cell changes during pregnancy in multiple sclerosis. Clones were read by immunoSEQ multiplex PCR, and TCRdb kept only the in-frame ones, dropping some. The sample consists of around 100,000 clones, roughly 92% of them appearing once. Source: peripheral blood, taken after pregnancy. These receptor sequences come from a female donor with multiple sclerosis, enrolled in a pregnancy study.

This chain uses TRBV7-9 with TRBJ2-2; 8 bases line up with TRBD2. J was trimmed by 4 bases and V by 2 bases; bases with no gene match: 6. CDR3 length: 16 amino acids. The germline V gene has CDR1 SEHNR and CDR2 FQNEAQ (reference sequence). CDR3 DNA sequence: TGTGCCAGCAGCTTATCGAGCGGGAGAGGCACCGGGGAGCTGTTTTTT. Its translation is CASSLSSGRGTGELFF.

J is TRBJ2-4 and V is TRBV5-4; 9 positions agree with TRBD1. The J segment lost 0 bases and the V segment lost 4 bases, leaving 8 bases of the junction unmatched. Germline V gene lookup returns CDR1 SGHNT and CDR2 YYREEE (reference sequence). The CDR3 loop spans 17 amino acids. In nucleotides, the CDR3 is TGTGCCAGCAGCCAGGGACAGGGACCTGTAGCCAAAAACATTCAGTACTTC. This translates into CASSQGQGPVAKNIQYF.

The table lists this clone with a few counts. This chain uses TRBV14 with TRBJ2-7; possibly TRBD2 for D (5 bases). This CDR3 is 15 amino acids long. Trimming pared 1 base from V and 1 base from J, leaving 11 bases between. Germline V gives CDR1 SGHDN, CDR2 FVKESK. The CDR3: CASSQGASGSYEQYF. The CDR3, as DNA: TGTGCCAGCAGCCAAGGGGCCAGCGGATCCTACGAGCAGTACTTC.

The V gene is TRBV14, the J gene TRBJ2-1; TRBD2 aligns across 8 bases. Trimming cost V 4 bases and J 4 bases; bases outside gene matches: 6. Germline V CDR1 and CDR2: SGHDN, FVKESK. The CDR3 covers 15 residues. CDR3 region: CASSPAGVGYNEQFF. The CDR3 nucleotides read TGTGCCAGCAGCCCAGCGGGAGTTGGATACAATGAGCAGTTCTTC.

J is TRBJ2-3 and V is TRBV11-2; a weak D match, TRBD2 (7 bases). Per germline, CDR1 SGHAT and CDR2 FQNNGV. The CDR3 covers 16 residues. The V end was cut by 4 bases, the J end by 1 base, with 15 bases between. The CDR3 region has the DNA TGTGCCAGCAGCTCCGAAGGGGGGGCGGGCACAGATACGCAGTATTTT. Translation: CASSSEGGAGTDTQYF. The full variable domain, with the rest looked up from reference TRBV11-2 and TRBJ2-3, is EAGVAQSPRYKIIEKRQSVAFWCNPISGHATLYWYQQILGQGPKLLIQFQNNGVVDDSQLPKDRFSAERLKGVDSTLKIQPAKLEDSAVYLCASSSEGGAGTDTQYFGPGTRLTVL.

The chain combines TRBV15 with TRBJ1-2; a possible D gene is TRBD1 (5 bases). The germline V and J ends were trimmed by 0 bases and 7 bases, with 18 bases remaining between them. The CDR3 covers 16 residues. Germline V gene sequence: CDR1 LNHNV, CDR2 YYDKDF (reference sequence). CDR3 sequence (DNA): TGTGCCACCAGCAGAGATCTGACGGCAGGGCAGGGTGGCTACACCTTC. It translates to CATSRDLTAGQGGYTF.

The CDR3 DNA follows: TGTGCCAGCAGCGTAGACCCAGCGGGAGGGGTCAAAAACATTCAGTACTTC. Protein product: CASSVDPAGGVKNIQYF. The gene calls are TRBV9 and TRBJ2-4; 10 positions agree with TRBD2. This CDR3 is 17 amino acids long. The V gene's germline CDR1 is SGDLS and CDR2 YYNGEE. V shed 0 bases, J shed 3 bases, and the junction held 6 bases outside the gene matches.

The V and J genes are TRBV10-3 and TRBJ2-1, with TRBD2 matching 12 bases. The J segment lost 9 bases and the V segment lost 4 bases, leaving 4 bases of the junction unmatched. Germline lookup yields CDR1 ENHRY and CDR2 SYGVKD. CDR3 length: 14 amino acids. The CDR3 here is CAISGLAGEGEQFF. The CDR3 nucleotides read TGTGCCATCAGTGGACTAGCGGGAGAGGGTGAGCAGTTCTTC.

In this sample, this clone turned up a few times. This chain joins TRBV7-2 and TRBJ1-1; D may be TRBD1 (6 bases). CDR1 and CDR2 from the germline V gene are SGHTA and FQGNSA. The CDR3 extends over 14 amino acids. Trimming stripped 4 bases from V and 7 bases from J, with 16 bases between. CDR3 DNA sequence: TGTGCCAGCAGCTATTCGACAGGAGAGATTGAAGCTTTCTTT. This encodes CASSYSTGEIEAFF. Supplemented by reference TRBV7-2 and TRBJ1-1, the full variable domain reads GAGVSQSPSNKVTEKGKDVELRCDPISGHTALYWYRQSLGQGLEFLIYFQGNSAPDKSGLPSDRFSAERTGGSVSTLTIQRTQQEDSAVYLCASSYSTGEIEAFFGQGTRLTVV.

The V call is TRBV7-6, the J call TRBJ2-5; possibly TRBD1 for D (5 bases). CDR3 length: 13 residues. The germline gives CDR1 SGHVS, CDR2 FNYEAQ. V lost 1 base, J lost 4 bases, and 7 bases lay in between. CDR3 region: CASSLVQGETQYF. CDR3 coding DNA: TGTGCCAGCAGCTTAGTGCAGGGAGAGACCCAGTACTTC.

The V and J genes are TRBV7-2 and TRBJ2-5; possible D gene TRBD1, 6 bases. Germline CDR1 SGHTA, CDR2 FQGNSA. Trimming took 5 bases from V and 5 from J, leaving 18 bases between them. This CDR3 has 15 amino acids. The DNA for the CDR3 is TGTGCCAGCAGCAGCTGGACAGATACCCGGGAGACCCAGTACTTC. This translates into CASSSWTDTRETQYF.

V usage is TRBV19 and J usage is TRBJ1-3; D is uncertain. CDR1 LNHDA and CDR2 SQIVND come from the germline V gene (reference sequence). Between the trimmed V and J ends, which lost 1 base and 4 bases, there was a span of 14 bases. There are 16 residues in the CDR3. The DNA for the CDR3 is TGTGCCAGTAGTATAGTGCGAGCCGGTTCCGGAAACACCATATATTTT. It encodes CASSIVRAGSGNTIYF.

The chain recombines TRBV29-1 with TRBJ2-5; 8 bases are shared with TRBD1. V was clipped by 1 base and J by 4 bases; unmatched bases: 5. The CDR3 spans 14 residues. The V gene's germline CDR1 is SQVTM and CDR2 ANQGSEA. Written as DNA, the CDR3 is TGCAGCGTTGAAGGCGGACAGGGTGCAGAGACCCAGTACTTC. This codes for CSVEGGQGAETQYF.

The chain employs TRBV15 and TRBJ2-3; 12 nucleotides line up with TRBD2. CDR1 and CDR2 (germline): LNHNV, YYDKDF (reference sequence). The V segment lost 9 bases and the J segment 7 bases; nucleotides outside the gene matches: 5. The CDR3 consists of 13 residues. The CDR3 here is CATRTSGKNTQYF. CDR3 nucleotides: TGTGCCACGAGGACTAGCGGGAAAAATACGCAGTATTTT.

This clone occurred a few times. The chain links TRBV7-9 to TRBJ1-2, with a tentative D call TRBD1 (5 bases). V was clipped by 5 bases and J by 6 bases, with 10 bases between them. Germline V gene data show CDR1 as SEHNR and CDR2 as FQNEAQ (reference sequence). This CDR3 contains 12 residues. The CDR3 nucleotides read TGTGCCAGCAGCATTCCCAGGGATGGCTACACCTTC. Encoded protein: CASSIPRDGYTF.

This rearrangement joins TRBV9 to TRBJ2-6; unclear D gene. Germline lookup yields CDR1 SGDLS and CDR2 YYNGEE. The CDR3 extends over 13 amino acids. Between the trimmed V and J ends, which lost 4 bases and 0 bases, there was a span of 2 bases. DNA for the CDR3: TGTGCCAGCAGCCGCTCTGGGGCCAACGTCCTGACTTTC. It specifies CASSRSGANVLTF.

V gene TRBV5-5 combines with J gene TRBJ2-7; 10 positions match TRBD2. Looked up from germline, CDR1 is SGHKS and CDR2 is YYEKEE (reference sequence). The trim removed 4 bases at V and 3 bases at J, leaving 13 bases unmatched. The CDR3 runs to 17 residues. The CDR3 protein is CASSPPLAGDLVYEQYF. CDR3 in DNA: TGTGCCAGCAGCCCCCCCCTAGCGGGAGACTTGGTCTACGAGCAGTACTTC.

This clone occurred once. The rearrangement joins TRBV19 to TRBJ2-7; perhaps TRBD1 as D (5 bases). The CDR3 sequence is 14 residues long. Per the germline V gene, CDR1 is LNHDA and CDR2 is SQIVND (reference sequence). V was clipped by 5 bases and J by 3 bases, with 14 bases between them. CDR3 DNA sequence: TGTGCCAGTAGTCGAGACAGCCATCGCTACGAGCAGTACTTC. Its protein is CASSRDSHRYEQYF.

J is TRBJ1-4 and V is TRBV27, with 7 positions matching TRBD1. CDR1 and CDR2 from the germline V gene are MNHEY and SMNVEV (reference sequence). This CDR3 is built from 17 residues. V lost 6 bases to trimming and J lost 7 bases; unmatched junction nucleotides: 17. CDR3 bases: TGTGCCAGCAGCGCAAACCGGGCAGGGGGGAGCGGTGAAAAACTGTTTTTT. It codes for CASSANRAGGSGEKLFF.

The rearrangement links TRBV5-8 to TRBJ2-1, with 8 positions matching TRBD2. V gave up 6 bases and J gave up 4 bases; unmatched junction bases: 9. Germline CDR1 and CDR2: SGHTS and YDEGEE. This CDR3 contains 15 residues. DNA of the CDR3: TGTGCCAGCACCCTGGGAGCGGGAGCATACAATGAGCAGTTCTTC. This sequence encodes CASTLGAGAYNEQFF.

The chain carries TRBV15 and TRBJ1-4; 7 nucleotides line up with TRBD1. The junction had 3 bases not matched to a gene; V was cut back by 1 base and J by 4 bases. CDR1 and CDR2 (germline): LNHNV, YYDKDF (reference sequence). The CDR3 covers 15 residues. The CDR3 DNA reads TGTGCCACCAGCAGAGGGGACAGCTATAATGAAAAACTGTTTTTT. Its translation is CATSRGDSYNEKLFF. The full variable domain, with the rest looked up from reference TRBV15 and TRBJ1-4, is DAMVIQNPRYQVTQFGKPVTLSCSQTLNHNVMYWYQQKSSQAPKLLFHYYDKDFNNEADTPDNFQSRRPNTSFCFLDIRSPGLGDTAMYLCATSRGDSYNEKLFFGSGTQLSVL.

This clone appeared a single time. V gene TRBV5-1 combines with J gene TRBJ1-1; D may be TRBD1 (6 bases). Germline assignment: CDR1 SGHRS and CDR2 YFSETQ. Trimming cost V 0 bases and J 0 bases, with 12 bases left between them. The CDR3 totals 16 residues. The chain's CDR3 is CASSLAAGAMNTEAFF. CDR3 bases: TGCGCCAGCAGCTTGGCGGCAGGGGCCATGAACACTGAAGCTTTCTTT.

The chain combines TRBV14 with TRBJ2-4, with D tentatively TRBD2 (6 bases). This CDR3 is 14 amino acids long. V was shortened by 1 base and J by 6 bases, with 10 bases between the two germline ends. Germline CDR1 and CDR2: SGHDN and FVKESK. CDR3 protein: CASSQVGGTNIQYF. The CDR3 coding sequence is TGTGCCAGCAGCCAAGTCGGAGGGACAAACATTCAGTACTTC.

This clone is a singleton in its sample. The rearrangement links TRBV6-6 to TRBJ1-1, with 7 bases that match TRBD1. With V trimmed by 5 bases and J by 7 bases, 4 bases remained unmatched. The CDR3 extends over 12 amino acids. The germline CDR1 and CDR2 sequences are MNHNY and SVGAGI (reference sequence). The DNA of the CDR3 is TGTGCCAGCAGTCCGGGACAGCTTGAAGCTTTCTTT. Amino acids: CASSPGQLEAFF.

The CDR3 region has the DNA TGTGCCAGTAGTGACAGGTACAATGAGCAGTTCTTC. This encodes CASSDRYNEQFF. This sequence joins TRBV19 and TRBJ2-1; a possible D gene is TRBD1 (6 bases). The CDR3 runs to 12 residues. V was shortened by 5 bases and J by 4 bases, with 6 bases between the two germline ends. The germline CDR1 and CDR2 sequences are LNHDA and SQIVND (reference sequence).

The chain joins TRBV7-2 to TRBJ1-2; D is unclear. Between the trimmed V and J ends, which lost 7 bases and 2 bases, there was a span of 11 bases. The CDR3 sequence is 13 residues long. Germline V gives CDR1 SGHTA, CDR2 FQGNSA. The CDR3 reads CASTQKRNYGYTF. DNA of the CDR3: TGTGCCAGCACTCAAAAGAGGAACTATGGCTACACCTTC.

The CDR3 DNA reads TGTGCCAGCAGCGGACGGGGGAACACTGAAGCTTTCTTT. Protein product: CASSGRGNTEAFF. The genes are TRBV2 and TRBJ1-1; D uncertain. V lost 6 bases and J lost 1, with 9 bases in between. CDR1 is SNHLY, CDR2 FYNNEI, per germline. The CDR3 loop spans 13 amino acids.

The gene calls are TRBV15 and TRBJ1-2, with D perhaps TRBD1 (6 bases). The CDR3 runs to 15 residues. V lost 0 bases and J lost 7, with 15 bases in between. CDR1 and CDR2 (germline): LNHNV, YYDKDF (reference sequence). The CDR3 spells CATSRERWGQGGYTF. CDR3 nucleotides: TGTGCCACCAGCAGAGAGCGGTGGGGGCAGGGTGGCTACACCTTC. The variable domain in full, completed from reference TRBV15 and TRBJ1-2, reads DAMVIQNPRYQVTQFGKPVTLSCSQTLNHNVMYWYQQKSSQAPKLLFHYYDKDFNNEADTPDNFQSRRPNTSFCFLDIRSPGLGDTAMYLCATSRERWGQGGYTFGSGTRLTVV.

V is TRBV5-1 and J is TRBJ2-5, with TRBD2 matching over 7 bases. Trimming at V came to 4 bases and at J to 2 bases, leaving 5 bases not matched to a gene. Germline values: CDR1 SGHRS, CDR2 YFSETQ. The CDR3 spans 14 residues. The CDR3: CASSPSGPQETQYF. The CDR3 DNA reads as TGCGCCAGCAGCCCTAGCGGACCTCAAGAGACCCAGTACTTC.

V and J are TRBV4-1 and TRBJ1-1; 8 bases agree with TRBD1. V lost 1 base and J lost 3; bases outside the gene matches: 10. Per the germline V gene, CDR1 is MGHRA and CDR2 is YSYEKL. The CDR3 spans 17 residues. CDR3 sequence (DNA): TGCGCCAGCAGCCAAGCACGACAGGGGCGGGTGGACACTGAAGCTTTCTTT. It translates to CASSQARQGRVDTEAFF.

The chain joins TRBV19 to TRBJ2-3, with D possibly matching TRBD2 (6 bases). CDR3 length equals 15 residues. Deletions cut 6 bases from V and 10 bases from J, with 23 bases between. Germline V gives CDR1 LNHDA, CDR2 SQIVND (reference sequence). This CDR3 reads CASRDVAGWGEAQYF. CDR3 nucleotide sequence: TGTGCCAGTAGGGATGTGGCGGGGTGGGGTGAGGCGCAGTATTTT. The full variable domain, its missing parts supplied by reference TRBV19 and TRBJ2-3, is DGGITQSPKYLFRKEGQNVTLSCEQNLNHDAMYWYRQDPGQGLRLIYYSQIVNDFQKGDIAEGYSVSREKKESFPLTVTSAQKNPTAFYLCASRDVAGWGEAQYFGPGTRLTVL.